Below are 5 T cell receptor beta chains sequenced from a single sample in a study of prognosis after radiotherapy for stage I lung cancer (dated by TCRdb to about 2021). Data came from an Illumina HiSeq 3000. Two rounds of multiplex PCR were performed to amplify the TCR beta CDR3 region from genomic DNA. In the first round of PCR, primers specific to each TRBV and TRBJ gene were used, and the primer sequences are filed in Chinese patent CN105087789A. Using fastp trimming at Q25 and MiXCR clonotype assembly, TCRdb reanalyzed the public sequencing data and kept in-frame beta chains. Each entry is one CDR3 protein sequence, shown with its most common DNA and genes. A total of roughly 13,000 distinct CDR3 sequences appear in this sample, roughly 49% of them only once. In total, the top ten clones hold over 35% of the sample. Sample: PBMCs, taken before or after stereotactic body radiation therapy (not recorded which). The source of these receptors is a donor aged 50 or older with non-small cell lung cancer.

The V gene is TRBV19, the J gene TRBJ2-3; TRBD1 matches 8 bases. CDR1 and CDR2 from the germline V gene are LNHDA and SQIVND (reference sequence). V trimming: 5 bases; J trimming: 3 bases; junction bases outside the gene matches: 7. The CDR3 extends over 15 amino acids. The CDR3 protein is CASSARDRTTDTQYF. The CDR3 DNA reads TGTGCCAGTAGTGCGCGGGACAGGACAACAGATACGCAGTATTTT.

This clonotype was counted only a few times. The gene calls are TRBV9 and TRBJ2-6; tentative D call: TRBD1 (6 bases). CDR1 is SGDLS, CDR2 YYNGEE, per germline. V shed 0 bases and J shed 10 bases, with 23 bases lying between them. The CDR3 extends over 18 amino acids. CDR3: CASSVVPGQISVANVLTF. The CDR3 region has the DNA TGTGCCAGCAGCGTAGTCCCGGGACAAATCTCTGTGGCTAACGTCCTGACTTTC.

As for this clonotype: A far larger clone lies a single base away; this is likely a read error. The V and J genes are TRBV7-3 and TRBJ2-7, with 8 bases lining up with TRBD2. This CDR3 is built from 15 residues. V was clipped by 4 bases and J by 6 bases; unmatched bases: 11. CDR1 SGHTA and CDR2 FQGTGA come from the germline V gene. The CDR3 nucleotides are TGTGCCAGCAGCTATCCCAGCGGGGGTGTGGCCGAGCAGTACTTC. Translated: CASSYPSGGVAEQYF.

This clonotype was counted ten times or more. In nucleotides, the CDR3 is TGTGCCTGGGGGGTTGGACAGAACCTTTACGAGCAGTACTTC. Residues: CAWGVGQNLYEQYF. V usage is TRBV30 and J usage is TRBJ2-7, with D possibly being TRBD1 (6 bases). There are 14 residues in the CDR3. V dropped 5 bases and J dropped 4 bases, with 18 bases sitting between them. Germline V CDR1 and CDR2: GTSNPN, SVGIG (reference sequence).

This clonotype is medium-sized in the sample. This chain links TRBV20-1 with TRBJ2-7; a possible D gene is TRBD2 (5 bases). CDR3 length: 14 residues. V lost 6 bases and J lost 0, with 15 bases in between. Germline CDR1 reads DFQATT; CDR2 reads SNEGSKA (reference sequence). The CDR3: CSAEPPRDSYEQYF. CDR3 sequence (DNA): TGCAGTGCCGAGCCGCCGAGGGACTCCTACGAGCAGTACTTC.